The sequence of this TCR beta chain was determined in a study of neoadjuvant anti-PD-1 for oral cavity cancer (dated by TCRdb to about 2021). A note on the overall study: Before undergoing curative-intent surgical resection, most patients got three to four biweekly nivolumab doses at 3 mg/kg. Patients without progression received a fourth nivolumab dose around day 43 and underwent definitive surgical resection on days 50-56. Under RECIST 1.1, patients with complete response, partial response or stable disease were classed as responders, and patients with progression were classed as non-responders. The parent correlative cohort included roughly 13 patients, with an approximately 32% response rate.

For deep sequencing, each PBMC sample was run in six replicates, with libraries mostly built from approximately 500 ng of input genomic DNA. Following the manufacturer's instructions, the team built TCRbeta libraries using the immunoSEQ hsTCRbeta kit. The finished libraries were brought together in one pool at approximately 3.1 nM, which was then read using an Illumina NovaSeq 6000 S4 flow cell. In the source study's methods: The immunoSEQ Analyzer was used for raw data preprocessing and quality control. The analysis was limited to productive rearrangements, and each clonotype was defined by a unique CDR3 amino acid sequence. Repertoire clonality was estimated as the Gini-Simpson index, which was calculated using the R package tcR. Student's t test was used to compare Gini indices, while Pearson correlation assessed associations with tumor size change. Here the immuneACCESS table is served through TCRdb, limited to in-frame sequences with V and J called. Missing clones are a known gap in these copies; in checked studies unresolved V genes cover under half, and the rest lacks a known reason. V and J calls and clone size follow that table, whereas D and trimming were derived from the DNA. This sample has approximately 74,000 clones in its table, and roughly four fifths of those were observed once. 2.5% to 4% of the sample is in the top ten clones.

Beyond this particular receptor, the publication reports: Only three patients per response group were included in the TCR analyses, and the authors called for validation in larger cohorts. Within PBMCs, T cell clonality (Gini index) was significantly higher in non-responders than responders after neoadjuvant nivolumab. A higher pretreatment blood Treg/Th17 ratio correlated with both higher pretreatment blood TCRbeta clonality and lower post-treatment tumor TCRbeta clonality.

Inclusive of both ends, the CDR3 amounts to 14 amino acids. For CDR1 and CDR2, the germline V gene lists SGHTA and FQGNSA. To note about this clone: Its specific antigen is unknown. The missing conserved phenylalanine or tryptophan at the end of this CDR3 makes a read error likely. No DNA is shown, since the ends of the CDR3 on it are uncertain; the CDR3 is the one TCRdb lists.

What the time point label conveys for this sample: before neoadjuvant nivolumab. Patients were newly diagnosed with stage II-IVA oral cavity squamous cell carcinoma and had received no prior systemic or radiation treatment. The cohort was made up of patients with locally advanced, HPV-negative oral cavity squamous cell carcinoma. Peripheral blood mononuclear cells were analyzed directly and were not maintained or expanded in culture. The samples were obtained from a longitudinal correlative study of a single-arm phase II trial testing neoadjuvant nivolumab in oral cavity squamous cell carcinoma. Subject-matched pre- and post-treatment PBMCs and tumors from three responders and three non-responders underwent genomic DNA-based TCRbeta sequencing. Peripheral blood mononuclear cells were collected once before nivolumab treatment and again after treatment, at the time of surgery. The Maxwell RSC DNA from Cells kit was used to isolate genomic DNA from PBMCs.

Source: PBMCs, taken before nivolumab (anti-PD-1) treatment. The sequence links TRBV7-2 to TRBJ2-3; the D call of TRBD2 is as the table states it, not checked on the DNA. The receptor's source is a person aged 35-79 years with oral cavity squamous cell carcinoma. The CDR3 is CASSLAGGSGRPAL.